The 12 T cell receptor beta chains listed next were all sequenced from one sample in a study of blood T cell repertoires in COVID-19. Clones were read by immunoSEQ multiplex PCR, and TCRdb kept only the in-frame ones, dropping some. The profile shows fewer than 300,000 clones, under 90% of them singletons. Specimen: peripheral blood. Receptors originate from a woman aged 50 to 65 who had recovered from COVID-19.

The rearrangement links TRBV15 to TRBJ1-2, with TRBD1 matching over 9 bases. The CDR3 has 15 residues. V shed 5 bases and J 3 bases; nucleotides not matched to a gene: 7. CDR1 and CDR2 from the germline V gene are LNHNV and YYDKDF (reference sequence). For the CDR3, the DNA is TGTGCCACCAGCTCCAAGACAGGGGGTGACTATGGCTACACCTTC. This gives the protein CATSSKTGGDYGYTF.

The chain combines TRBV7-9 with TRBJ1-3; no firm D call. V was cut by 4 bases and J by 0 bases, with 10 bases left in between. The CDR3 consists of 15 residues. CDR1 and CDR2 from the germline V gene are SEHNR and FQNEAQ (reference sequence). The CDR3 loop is CASSSSGSSGNTIYF. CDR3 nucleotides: TGTGCCAGCAGCTCATCTGGGAGCTCTGGAAACACCATATATTTT.

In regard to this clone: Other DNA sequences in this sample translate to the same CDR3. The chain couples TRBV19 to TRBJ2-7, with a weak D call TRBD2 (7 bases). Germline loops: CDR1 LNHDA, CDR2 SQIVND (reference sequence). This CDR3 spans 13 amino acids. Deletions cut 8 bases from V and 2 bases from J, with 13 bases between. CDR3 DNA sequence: TGTGCCAGTCGGGGGGCAGGAGCCTACGAGCAGTACTTC. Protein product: CASRGAGAYEQYF.

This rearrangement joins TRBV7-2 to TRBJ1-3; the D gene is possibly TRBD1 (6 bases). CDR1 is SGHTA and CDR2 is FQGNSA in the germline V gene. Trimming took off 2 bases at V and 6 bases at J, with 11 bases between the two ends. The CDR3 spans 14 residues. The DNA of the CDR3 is TGTGCCAGCAGCTTAAAAACAGGGACAAACACCATATATTTT. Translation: CASSLKTGTNTIYF.

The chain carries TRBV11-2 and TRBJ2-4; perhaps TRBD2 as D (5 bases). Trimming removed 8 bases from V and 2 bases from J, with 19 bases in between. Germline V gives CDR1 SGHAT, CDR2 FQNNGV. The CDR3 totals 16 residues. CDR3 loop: CASRFQAGGPKNIQYF. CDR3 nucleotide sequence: TGTGCCAGCCGGTTCCAAGCCGGCGGGCCCAAAAACATTCAGTACTTC. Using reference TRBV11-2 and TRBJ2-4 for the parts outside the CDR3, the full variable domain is EAGVAQSPRYKIIEKRQSVAFWCNPISGHATLYWYQQILGQGPKLLIQFQNNGVVDDSQLPKDRFSAERLKGVDSTLKIQPAKLEDSAVYLCASRFQAGGPKNIQYFGAGTRLSVL.

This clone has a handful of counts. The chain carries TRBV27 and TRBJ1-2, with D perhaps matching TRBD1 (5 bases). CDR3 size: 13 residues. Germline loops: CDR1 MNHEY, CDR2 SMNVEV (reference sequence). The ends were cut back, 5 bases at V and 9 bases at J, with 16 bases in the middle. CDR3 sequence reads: CASSPPGGSSYTF. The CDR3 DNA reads TGTGCCAGCAGTCCACCGGGGGGTTCCAGCTACACCTTC.

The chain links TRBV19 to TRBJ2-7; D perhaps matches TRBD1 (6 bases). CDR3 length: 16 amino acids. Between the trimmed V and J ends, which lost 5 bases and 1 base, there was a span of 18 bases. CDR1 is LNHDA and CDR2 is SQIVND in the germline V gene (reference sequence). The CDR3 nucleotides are TGTGCCAGTAGTCGGACCCGGGACACGGCTTCCTACGAGCAGTACTTC. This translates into CASSRTRDTASYEQYF.

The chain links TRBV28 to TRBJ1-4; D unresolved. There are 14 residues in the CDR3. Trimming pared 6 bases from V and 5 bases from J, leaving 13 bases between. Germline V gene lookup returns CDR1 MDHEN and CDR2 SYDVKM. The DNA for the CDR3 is TGTGCCAGCAGCCAGAGGAGCCTAAATGAAAAACTGTTTTTT. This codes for CASSQRSLNEKLFF.

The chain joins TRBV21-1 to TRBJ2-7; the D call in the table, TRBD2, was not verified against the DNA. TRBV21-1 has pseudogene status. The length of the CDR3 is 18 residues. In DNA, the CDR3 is TGTGCCAGCACCCTGGGGGGACGGGGTAGCGGGGGCTCCTACGAGCAGTACTTC. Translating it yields CASTLGGRGSGGSYEQYF.

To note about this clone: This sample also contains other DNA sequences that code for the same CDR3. CDR3 residues: CASRSGGEETQYF. In DNA, the CDR3 is TGTGCCAGCAGAAGCGGGGGAGAGGAGACCCAGTACTTC. V is TRBV28 and J is TRBJ2-5; 8 nucleotides align to TRBD2. Trimming removed 6 bases from V and 5 bases from J; junction bases left unmatched: 5. The CDR3 has 13 residues. Germline V lookup: CDR1 MDHEN, CDR2 SYDVKM.

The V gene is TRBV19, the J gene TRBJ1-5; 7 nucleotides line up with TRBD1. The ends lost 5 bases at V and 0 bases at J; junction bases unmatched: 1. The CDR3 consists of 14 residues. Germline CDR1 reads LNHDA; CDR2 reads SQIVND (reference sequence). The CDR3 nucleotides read TGTGCCAGTAGTGACAGGGCTAGCAATCAGCCCCAGCATTTT. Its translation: CASSDRASNQPQHF.

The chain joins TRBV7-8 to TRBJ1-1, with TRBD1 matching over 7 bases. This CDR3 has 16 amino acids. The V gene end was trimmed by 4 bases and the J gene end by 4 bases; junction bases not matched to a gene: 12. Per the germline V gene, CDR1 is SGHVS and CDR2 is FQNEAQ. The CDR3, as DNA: TGTGCCAGCAGCTCCGCTATACAGGGGTCGAGCACTGAAGCTTTCTTT. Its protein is CASSSAIQGSSTEAFF.